This T cell receptor (beta chain) was captured by sequencing in a study of control samples from healthy donors and cancer patients. TCRdb's copy holds only in-frame clones and misses some; the assay was immunoSEQ multiplex PCR. The sample lists some 130,000 clones; approximately 89% were seen once. The CDR3 consists of 15 residues. Trimming took 3 bases from V and 2 from J, leaving 14 bases between them. Germline lookup yields CDR1 DFQATT and CDR2 SNEGSKA (reference sequence). The chain is built from TRBV20-1 and TRBJ2-1; TRBD2 is a possible D gene (7 bases). The sequence derives from a man between 18 and 29 years old in good health. The specimen was blood. CDR3 residues: CSASRGGAAYNEQFF. For the CDR3, the DNA is TGCAGTGCTAGTAGGGGGGGGGCCGCCTACAATGAGCAGTTCTTC.